This T cell receptor (beta chain) appears in the sequencing data of a study of OX40 agonist ivuxolimab in advanced cancers. As for the study in general: Patients in the trial were receiving intravenous ivuxolimab every 2 weeks, at doses of 0.01 to 10 mg/kg. In three patients, partial responses were observed, one with hepatocellular carcinoma and two with cutaneous melanoma. Patients with prior anti-PD-1, anti-PD-L1 or anti-CTLA-4 therapy were eligible; approximately 40% had some. Study observations and caveats: Expanded clones were, on average, more numerous among CD8+ T cells than CD4+.

V was clipped by 6 bases and J by 5 bases, with 13 bases between them. This CDR3 is built from 13 residues. Per germline, CDR1 SNHLY and CDR2 FYNNEI. A note on this clone: As yet, its antigen is unknown.

Produced via immunoSEQ multiplex PCR; TCRdb's table is partial and in-frame only. The sample lists some 10,000 clones; roughly 68% were seen once. This chain joins TRBV2 and TRBJ1-1; D is ambiguous. This clonotype was obtained from an adult with an advanced solid tumor such as melanoma, head and neck, liver or kidney cancer. The starting material was CD4+ or CD8+ T cells sorted from blood, obtained in a trial of the OX40 agonist ivuxolimab. The CDR3 region has the DNA TGTGCCAGCAGATTGGACTATCGGACTGAAGCTTTCTTT. Its translation: CASRLDYRTEAFF.